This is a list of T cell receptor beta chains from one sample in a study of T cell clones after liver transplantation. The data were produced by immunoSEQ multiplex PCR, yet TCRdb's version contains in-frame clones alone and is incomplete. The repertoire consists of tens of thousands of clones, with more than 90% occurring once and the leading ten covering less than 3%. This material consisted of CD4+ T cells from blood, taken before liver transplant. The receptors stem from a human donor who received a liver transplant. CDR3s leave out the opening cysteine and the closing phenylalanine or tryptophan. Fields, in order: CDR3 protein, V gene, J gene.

CDR3aa: ASSKPAAPQETQY; v_gene: TRBV5-4; j_gene: TRBJ2-5
CDR3aa: ASSLQGLAGVPEQF; v_gene: TRBV4-1; j_gene: TRBJ2-1
CDR3aa: ASSSLGWGAKNIQY; v_gene: TRBV7-2; j_gene: TRBJ2-4
CDR3aa: SVLLTAGTDEQY; v_gene: TRBV29-1; j_gene: TRBJ2-7
CDR3aa: ASSQDRGTIGLF; v_gene: TRBV4-3; j_gene: TRBJ2-2
CDR3aa: ASSVSSGRPTDTQY; v_gene: TRBV6-4; j_gene: TRBJ2-3
CDR3aa: ASSFSGQETQY; v_gene: TRBV7-8; j_gene: TRBJ2-5
CDR3aa: AWSVLRGAYEQY; v_gene: TRBV30; j_gene: TRBJ2-7
CDR3aa: ASSLAGRATSYEQY; v_gene: TRBV5-1; j_gene: TRBJ2-7
CDR3aa: ASSPGRGSAGELF; v_gene: TRBV18; j_gene: TRBJ2-2
CDR3aa: ASRSTGTSQGEQY; v_gene: TRBV5-1; j_gene: TRBJ2-7
CDR3aa: ASSAGEALANYGYT; v_gene: TRBV11-3; j_gene: TRBJ1-2
CDR3aa: ATSGGIGLAGDNEQF; v_gene: TRBV15; j_gene: TRBJ2-1
CDR3aa: ASSVNPSGELF; v_gene: TRBV10-1; j_gene: TRBJ2-2
CDR3aa: ASWTGGIDTQY; v_gene: TRBV6-5; j_gene: TRBJ2-3
CDR3aa: ASSPTTGGNTGELF; v_gene: TRBV18; j_gene: TRBJ2-2
CDR3aa: AIRSLLNTEAF; v_gene: TRBV10-3; j_gene: TRBJ1-1
CDR3aa: ASSIRLAGESQF; v_gene: TRBV19; j_gene: TRBJ2-1
CDR3aa: ASSENRAAYGYT; v_gene: TRBV2; j_gene: TRBJ1-2
CDR3aa: ASTGGLGGYNEQF; v_gene: TRBV7-2; j_gene: TRBJ2-1
CDR3aa: ASSGLAARPGELF; v_gene: TRBV9; j_gene: TRBJ2-2
CDR3aa: ASSSRQGRDEQY; v_gene: TRBV5-1; j_gene: TRBJ2-7
CDR3aa: ASSPVQGSYNEQF; v_gene: TRBV5-1; j_gene: TRBJ2-1
CDR3aa: ASTSNRDSLYEQY; v_gene: TRBV2; j_gene: TRBJ2-7